This T cell receptor beta chain was captured in a study of blood T cells in healthy people across ages. Notes on this clonotype: The antigen is unknown.

Through a sample-barcoded 5' primer and a J-beta primer mix, a second PCR was run for roughly 6 to 11 cycles. Using its own MiXCR run on the 5' RACE reads, TCRdb lists one record per CDR3 protein. The sample shows over 700,000 distinct CDR3 sequences, 53% of them seen only once. General study results and limits: Unknown CMV status may confound age-related changes in expanded clones.

Germline CDR1 is ENHRY and CDR2 is SYGVKD. CDR3 length equals 12 residues. The source of this sequence is an elderly man in good health. Source material: blood. The chain joins TRBV10-3 to TRBJ2-5; 8 nucleotides agree with TRBD1. TRBJ2-7 explains the end of the DNA better; the J call may be wrong. The CDR3: CAISTGGYEQYF. The CDR3 DNA reads TGTGCCATCAGCACAGGGGGCTACGAGCAGTACTTC.